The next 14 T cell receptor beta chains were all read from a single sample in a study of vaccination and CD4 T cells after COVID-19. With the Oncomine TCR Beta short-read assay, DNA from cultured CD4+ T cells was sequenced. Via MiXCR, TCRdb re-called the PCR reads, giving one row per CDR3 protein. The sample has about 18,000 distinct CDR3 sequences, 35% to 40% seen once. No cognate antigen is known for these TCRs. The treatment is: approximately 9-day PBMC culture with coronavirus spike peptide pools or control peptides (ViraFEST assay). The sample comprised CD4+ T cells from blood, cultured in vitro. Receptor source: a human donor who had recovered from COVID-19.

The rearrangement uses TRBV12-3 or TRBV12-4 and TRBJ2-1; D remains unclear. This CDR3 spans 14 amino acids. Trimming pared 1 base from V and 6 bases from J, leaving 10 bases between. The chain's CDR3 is CASSLGPSTNEQFF. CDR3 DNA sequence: TGTGCCAGCAGTTTAGGACCGAGTACCAATGAGCAGTTCTTC.

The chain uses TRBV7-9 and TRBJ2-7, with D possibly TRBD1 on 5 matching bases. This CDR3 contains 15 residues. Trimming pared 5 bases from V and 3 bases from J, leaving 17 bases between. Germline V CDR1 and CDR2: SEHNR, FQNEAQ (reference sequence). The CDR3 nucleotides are TGTGCCAGCAGCCCCCGGGCAGGGTCGGACTACGAGCAGTACTTC. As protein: CASSPRAGSDYEQYF.

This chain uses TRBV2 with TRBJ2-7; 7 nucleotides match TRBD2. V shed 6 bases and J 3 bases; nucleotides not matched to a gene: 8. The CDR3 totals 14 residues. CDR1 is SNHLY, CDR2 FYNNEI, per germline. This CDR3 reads CASRVERGLYEQYF. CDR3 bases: TGTGCCAGCAGAGTGGAGCGGGGCCTCTACGAGCAGTACTTC.

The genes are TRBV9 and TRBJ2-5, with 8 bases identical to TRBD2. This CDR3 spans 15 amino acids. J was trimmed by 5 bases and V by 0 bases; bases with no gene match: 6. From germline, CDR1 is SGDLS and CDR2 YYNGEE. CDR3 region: CASSVGTSHGETQYF. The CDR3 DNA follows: TGTGCCAGCAGCGTAGGGACTAGCCATGGGGAGACCCAGTACTTC.

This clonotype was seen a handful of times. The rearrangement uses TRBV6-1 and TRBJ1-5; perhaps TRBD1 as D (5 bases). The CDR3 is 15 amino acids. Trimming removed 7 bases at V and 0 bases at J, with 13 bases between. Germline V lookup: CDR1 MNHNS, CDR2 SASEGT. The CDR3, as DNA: TGTGCCAGCACCCTGACAGCATATAGCAATCAGCCCCAGCATTTT. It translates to CASTLTAYSNQPQHF.

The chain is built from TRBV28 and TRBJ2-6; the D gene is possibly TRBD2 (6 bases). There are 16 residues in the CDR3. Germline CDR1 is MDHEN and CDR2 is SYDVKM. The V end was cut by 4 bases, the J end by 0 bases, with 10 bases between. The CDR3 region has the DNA TGTGCCAGCAGTTCGGGAGAGAGCTCTGGGGCCAACGTCCTGACTTTC. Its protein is CASSSGESSGANVLTF.

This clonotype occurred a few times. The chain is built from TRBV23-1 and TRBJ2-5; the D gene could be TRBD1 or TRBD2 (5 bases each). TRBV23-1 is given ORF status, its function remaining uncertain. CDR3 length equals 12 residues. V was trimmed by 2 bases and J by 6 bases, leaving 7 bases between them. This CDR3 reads CASSQEGKTQYF. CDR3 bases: TGCGCCAGCAGTCAAGAGGGGAAGACCCAGTACTTC.

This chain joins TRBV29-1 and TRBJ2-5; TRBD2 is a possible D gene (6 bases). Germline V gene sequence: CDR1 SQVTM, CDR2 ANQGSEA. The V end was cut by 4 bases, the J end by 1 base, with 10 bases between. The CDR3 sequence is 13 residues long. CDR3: CSVVEGSQETQYF. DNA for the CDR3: TGCAGCGTTGTGGAGGGCAGCCAAGAGACCCAGTACTTC.

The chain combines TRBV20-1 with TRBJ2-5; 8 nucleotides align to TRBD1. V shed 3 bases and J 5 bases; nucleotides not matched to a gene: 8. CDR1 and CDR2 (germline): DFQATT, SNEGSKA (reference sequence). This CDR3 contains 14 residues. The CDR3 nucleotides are TGCAGTGCTAGGACAGGGGATCAGAGGGAGACCCAGTACTTC. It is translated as CSARTGDQRETQYF.

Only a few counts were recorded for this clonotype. CDR3 in DNA: TGTGCCAGCAGCCTGACACGCGGGCTGTTTTTT. This encodes CASSLTRGLFF. V is TRBV7-9 and J is TRBJ2-2; D is uncertain. The CDR3 loop spans 11 amino acids. Trimming cost V 5 bases and J 13 bases, with 11 bases left between them. The germline V gene encodes CDR1 SEHNR and CDR2 FQNEAQ (reference sequence).

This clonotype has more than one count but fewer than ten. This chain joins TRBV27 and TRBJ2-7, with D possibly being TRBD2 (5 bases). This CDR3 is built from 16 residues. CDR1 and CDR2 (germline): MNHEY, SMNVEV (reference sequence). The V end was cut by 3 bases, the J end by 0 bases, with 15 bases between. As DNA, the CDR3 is TGTGCCAGCAGTTTCTCCTCCCGGACTCACTCCTACGAGCAGTACTTC. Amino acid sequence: CASSFSSRTHSYEQYF.

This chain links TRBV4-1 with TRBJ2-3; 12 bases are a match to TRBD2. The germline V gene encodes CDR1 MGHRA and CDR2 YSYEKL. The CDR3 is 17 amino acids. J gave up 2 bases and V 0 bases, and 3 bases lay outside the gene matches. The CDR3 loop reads CASSQDTSGRNTDTQYF. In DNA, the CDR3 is TGCGCCAGCAGCCAAGACACTAGCGGGAGGAACACAGATACGCAGTATTTT.

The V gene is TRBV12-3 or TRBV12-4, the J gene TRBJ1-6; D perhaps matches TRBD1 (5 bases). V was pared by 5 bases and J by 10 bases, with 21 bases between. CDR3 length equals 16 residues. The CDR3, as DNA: TGTGCCAGCAGTAGGGACTATCAGTCACGGGGGTCACCCCTCCACTTT. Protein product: CASSRDYQSRGSPLHF.

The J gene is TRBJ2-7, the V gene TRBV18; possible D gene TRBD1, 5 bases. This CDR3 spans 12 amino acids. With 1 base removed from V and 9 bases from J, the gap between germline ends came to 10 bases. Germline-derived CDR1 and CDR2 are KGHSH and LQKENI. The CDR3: CASSPLREVQYF. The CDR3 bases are TGTGCCAGCTCACCACTCAGGGAAGTGCAGTACTTC.